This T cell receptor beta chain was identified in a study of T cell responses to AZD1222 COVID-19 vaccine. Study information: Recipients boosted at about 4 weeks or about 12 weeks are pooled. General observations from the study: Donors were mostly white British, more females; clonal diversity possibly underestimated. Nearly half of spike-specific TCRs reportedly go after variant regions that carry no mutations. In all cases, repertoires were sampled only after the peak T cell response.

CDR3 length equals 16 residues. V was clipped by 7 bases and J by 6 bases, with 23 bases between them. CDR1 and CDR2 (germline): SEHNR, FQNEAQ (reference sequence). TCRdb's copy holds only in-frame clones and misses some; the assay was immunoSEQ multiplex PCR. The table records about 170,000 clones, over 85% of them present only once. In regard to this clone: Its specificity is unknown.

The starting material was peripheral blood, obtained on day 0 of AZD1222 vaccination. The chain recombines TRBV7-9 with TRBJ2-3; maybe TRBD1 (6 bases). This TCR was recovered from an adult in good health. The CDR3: CASTSMPDSPADTQYF. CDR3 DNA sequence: TGTGCCAGCACCTCGATGCCGGACAGCCCGGCGGATACGCAGTATTTT.